The 8 T cell receptor beta chains presented below share a single source sample, sequenced in a study of tumor-infiltrating lymphocytes in primary liver carcinoma. Germline DNA was also extracted, and blood RNA was taken from unsorted whole blood. The template, 500 ng total RNA, yielded TCR beta cDNA made with a constant-region primer. It was through three nested multiplex PCR rounds of slightly modified ARM-PCR that TCR beta libraries arose. Use of TRBV1-TRBV30 forward primers with a C-beta reverse primer characterized the first two PCR rounds, which lasted ten to eleven cycles each. TCRdb re-analysed the multiplex PCR reads in MiXCR, keeping a single row per CDR3 protein. This table has approximately 310,000 distinct CDR3 sequences, more than 55% appearing once. Sequenced: peripheral blood. Receptor source: a man aged 35-49 years with primary liver carcinoma and hepatitis B virus infection.

The rearrangement joins TRBV20-1 to TRBJ2-2; D is possibly TRBD2 (6 bases). The V end lost 6 bases, the J end lost 1 base, and 12 bases lay between the germline ends. The CDR3 has 14 amino acids. In germline, CDR1 is DFQATT, CDR2 SNEGSKA (reference sequence). CDR3 loop: CSAHSGKNTGELFF. The CDR3 nucleotides are TGCAGTGCCCATAGCGGAAAGAACACCGGGGAGCTGTTTTTT.

On this clonotype itself: This may be a read error: a much more frequent sequence differs by one nucleotide. V and J are TRBV5-6 and TRBJ2-7; D is perhaps TRBD1 or TRBD2 (5 bases each). Germline V gene lookup returns CDR1 SGHDT and CDR2 YYEEEE. V was pared by 6 bases and J by 4 bases, with 17 bases between. The CDR3 has 14 residues. For the CDR3, the DNA is TGTGCCAGCACCTTCGGACCCGAGGGGTACGAGCAGTACTTC. Amino acids: CASTFGPEGYEQYF.

The V gene is TRBV5-5, the J gene TRBJ2-2; D unclear. Germline lookup yields CDR1 SGHKS and CDR2 YYEKEE (reference sequence). The CDR3 totals 16 residues. V lost 0 bases and J lost 2, with 11 bases in between. CDR3: CASSLVGWLNTGELFF. For the CDR3, the DNA is TGTGCCAGCAGCTTGGTAGGGTGGCTCAACACCGGGGAGCTGTTTTTT.

The V call is TRBV11-2, the J call TRBJ1-5, with D tentatively TRBD1 (6 bases). Trimming shortened V by 6 bases and J by 5 bases, and 14 bases separated the two germline ends. The CDR3 runs to 14 residues. CDR1 is SGHAT, CDR2 FQNNGV, per germline. The CDR3 DNA follows: TGTGCCAGCAGTGAACAGGGCGGTGATCAGCCCCAGCATTTT. Its translation: CASSEQGGDQPQHF.

This clonotype was counted once. Being one base from a much bigger clone, this may be a read error. The rearrangement joins TRBV12-3 or TRBV12-4 to TRBJ1-3; D gene unclear. This CDR3 has 13 amino acids. CDR3 sequence (DNA): TGTGGCAGCAGTGCTGCCGGAGGAAACACCATATATTTT. Protein sequence: CGSSAAGGNTIYF.

The genes are TRBV28 and TRBJ1-5; D unresolved. The end of the DNA aligns better with TRBJ2-3, so the J call may be wrong. The CDR3 has 13 amino acids. Germline V lookup: CDR1 MDHEN, CDR2 SYDVKM. Written as DNA, the CDR3 is TGTGCCAGCAGACCGGACCAAAATCAGCCCCAGTATTTT. Protein sequence: CASRPDQNQPQYF.

As concerns this clonotype: An end of the junction does not agree with germline; a read error may underlie this. The rearrangement uses TRBV5-1 and TRBJ1-2, with 7 nucleotides matching TRBD1. Germline V CDR1 and CDR2: SGHRS, YFSETQ. This CDR3 has 15 amino acids. This CDR3 is CASSPGAGGNYAYTF. CDR3 DNA: TGCGCCAGCAGCCCGGGGGCAGGGGGTAACTATGCCTACACCTTC. The variable domain in full, completed from reference TRBV5-1 and TRBJ1-2, reads KAGVTQTPRYLIKTRGQQVTLSCSPISGHRSVSWYQQTPGQGLQFLFEYFSETQRNKGNFPGRFSGRQFSNSRSEMNVSTLELGDSALYLCASSPGAGGNYAYTFGSGTRLTVV.

This clonotype has just one count. The rearrangement links TRBV7-9 to TRBJ2-7; 10 bases fit TRBD2. CDR3 length: 16 residues. Germline trimming cut 6 bases from V and 4 bases from J; bases unmatched to any gene: 12. Per germline, CDR1 SEHNR and CDR2 FQNEAQ (reference sequence). In DNA form, the CDR3 reads TGTGCCAGCAGTCCACCAAGCGGGGGGGCAGGGTACGAGCAGTACTTC. Translating it yields CASSPPSGGAGYEQYF. Based on the CDR3 plus reference TRBV7-9 and TRBJ2-7, the full variable domain is DTGVSQNPRHKITKRGQNVTFRCDPISEHNRLYWYRQTLGQGPEFLTYFQNEAQLEKSRLLSDRFSAERPKGSFSTLEIQRTEQGDSAMYLCASSPPSGGAGYEQYFGPGTRLTVT.